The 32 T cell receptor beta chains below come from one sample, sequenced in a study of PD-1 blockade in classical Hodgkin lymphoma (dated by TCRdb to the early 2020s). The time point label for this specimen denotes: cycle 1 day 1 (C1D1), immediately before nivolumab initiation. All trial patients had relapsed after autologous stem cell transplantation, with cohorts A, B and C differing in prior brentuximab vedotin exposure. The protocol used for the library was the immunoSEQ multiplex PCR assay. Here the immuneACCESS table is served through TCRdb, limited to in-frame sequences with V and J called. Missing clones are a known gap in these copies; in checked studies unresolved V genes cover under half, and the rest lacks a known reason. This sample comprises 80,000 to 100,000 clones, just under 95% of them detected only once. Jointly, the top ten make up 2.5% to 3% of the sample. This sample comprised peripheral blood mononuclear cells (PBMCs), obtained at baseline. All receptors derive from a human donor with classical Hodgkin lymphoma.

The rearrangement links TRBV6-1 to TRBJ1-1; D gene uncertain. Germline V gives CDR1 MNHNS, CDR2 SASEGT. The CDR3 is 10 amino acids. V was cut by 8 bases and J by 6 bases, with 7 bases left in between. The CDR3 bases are TGTGCCAGCGAGTCCTCTGAAGCTTTCTTT. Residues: CASESSEAFF.

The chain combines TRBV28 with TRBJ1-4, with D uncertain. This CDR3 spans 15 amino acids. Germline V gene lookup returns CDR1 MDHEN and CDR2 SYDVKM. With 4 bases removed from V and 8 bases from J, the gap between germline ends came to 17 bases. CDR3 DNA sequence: TGTGCCAGCAGTTCGACCGCCGAAGGGAGGGAAAAACTGTTTTTT. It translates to CASSSTAEGREKLFF.

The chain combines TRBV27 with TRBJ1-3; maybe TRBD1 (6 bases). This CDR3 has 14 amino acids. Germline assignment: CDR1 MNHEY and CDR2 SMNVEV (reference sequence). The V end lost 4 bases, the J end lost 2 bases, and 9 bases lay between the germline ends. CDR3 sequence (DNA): TGTGCCAGCAGTTCACCAGGGGCTGGAAACACCATATATTTT. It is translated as CASSSPGAGNTIYF.

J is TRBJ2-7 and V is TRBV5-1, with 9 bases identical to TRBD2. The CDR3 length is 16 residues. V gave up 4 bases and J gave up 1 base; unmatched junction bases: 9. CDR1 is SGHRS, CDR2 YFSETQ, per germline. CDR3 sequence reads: CASSKGSGGLSYEQYF. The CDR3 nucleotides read TGCGCCAGCAGCAAAGGGAGCGGGGGGTTGTCCTACGAGCAGTACTTC.

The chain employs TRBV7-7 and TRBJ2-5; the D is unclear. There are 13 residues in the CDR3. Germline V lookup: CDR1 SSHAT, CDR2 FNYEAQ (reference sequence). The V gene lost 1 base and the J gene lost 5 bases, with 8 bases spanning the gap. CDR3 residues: CASSLGDRETQYF. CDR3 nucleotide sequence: TGTGCCAGCAGCTTAGGGGATCGGGAGACCCAGTACTTC.

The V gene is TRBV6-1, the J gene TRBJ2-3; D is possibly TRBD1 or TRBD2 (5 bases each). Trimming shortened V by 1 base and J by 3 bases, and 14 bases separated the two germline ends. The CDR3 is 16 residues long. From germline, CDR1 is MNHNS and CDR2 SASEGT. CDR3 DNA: TGTGCCAGCAGTGAAGTAGGGACGGATGAGACAGATACGCAGTATTTT. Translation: CASSEVGTDETDTQYF.

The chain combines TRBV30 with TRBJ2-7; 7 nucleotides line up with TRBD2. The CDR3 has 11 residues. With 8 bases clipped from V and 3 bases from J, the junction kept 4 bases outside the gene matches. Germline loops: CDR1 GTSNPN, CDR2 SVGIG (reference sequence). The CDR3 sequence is CAGGSYYEQYF. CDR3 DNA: TGTGCCGGCGGGAGCTACTACGAGCAGTACTTC. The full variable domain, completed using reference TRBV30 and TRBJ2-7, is SQTIHQWPATLVQPVGSPLSLECTVEGTSNPNLYWYRQAAGRGLQLLFYSVGIGQISSEVPQNLSASRPQDRQFILSSKKLLLSDSGFYLCAGGSYYEQYFGPGTRLTVT.

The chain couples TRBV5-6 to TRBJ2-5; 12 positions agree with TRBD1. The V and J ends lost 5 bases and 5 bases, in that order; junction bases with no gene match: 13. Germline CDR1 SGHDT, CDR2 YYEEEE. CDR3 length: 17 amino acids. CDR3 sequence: CASRKGTGTGGSETQYF. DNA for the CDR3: TGTGCCAGCAGGAAGGGTACCGGGACAGGGGGCAGCGAGACCCAGTACTTC.

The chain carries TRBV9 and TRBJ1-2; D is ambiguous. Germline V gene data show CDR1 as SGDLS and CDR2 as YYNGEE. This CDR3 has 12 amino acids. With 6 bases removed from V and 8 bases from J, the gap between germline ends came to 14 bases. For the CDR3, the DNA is TGTGCCAGCATGGACCGGGAGGTAGGCTACACCTTC. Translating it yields CASMDREVGYTF.

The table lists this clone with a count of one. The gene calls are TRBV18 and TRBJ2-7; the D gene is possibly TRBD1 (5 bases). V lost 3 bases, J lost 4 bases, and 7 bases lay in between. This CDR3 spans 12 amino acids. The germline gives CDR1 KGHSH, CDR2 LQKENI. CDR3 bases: TGTGCCAGCTCACCGACAGCTTACGAGCAGTACTTC. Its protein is CASSPTAYEQYF. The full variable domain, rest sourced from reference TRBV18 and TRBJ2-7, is NAGVMQNPRHLVRRRGQEARLRCSPMKGHSHVYWYRQLPEEGLKFMVYLQKENIIDESGMPKERFSAEFPKEGPSILRIQQVVRGDSAAYFCASSPTAYEQYFGPGTRLTVT.

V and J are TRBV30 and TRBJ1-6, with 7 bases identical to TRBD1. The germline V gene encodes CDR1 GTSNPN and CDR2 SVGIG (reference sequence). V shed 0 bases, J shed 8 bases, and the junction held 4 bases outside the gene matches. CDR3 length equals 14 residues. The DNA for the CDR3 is TGTGCCTGGAGTGTACGAGGGGGCGATTCACCCCTCCACTTT. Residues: CAWSVRGGDSPLHF.

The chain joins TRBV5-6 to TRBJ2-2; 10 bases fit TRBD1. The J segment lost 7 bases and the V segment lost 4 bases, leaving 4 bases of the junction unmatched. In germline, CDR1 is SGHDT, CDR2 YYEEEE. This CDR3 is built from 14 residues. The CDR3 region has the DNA TGTGCCAGCAGCGGGACAGGGGCGGTCGGGGAGCTGTTTTTT. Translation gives CASSGTGAVGELFF.

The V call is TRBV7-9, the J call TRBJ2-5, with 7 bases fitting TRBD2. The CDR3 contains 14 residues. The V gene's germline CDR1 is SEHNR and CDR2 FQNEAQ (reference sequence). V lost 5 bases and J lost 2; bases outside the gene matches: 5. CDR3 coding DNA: TGTGCCAGCAGCGAGACAGCGGGGCAAGAGACCCAGTACTTC. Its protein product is CASSETAGQETQYF.

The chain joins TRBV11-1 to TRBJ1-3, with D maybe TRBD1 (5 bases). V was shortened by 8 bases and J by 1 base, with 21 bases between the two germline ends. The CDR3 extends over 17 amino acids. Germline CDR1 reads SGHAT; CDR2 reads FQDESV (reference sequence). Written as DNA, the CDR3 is TGTGCCAGCCGGAGGTCCAGGGAACGATGGTCTGGAAACACCATATATTTT. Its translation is CASRRSRERWSGNTIYF.

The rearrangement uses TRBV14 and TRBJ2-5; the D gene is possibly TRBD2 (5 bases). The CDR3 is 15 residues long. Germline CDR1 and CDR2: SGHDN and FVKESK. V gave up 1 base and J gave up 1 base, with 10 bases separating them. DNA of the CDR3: TGTGCCAGCAGCCAAGTGGCCGGGGTCCAAGAGACCCAGTACTTC. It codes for CASSQVAGVQETQYF.

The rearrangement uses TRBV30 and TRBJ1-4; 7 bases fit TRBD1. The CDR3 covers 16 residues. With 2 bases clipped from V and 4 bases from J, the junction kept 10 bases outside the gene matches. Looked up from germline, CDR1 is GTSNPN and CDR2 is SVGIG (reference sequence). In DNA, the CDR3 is TGTGCCTGGAGTCTTCTAGGACAGGTTGATAATGAAAAACTGTTTTTT. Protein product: CAWSLLGQVDNEKLFF.

CDR3 sequence reads: CASSEGSFNYGYTF. The CDR3 nucleotides are TGTGCCAGCAGTGAAGGGAGCTTTAACTATGGCTACACCTTC. This chain connects TRBV6-1 to TRBJ1-2; D is unclear. V lost 1 base to trimming and J lost 1 base, with 7 bases between them. CDR3 length equals 14 residues. CDR1 is MNHNS, CDR2 SASEGT, per germline.

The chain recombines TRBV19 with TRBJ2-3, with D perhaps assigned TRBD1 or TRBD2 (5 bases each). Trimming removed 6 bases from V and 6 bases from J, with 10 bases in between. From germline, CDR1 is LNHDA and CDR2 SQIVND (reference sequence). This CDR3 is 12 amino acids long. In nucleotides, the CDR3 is TGTGCCAGTAGAGGATGGGGGGATACGCAGTATTTT. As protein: CASRGWGDTQYF.

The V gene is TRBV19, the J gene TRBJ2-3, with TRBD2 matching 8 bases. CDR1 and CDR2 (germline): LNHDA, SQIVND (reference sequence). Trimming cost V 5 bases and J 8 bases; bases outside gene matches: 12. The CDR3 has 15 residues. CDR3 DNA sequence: TGTGCCAGTAGTGGGGTAGCGGGAATGGTGGGTACGCAGTATTTT. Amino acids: CASSGVAGMVGTQYF.

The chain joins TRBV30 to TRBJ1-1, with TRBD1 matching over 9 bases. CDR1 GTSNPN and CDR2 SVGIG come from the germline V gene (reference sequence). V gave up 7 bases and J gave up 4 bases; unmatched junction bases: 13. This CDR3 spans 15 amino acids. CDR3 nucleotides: TGTGCCTTCTTACCGGGACAGGGAGGACGCACTGAAGCTTTCTTT. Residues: CAFLPGQGGRTEAFF.

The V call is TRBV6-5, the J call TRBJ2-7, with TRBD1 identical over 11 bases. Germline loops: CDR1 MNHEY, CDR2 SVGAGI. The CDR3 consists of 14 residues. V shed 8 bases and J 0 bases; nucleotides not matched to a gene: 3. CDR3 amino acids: CASLGQGVSYEQYF. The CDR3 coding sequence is TGTGCCAGCCTGGGACAGGGGGTCTCCTACGAGCAGTACTTC.

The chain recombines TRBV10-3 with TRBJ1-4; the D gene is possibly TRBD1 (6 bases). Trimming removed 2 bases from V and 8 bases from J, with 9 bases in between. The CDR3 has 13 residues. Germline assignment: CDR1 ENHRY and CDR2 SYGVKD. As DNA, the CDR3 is TGTGCCATCAGTGAGGGACAGTTAGAAAAACTGTTTTTT. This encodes CAISEGQLEKLFF.

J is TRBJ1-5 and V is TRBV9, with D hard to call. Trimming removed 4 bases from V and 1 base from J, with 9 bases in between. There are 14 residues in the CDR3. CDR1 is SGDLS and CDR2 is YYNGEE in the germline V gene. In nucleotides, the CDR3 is TGTGCCAGCAGCTCTGGAGGAAGCAATCAGCCCCAGCATTTT. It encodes CASSSGGSNQPQHF.

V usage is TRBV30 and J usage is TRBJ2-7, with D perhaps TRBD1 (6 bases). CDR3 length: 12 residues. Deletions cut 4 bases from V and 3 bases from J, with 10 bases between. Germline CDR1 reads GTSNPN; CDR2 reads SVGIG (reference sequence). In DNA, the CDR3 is TGTGCCTGGAAACAGGGAAACTACGAGCAGTACTTC. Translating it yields CAWKQGNYEQYF. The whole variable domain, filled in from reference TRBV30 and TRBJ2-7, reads SQTIHQWPATLVQPVGSPLSLECTVEGTSNPNLYWYRQAAGRGLQLLFYSVGIGQISSEVPQNLSASRPQDRQFILSSKKLLLSDSGFYLCAWKQGNYEQYFGPGTRLTVT.

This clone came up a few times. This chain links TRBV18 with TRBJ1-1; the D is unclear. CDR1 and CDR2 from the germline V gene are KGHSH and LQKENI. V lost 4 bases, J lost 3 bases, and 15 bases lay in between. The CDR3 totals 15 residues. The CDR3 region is CASSQGFRLDTEAFF. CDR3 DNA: TGTGCCAGCTCACAGGGTTTCCGATTAGACACTGAAGCTTTCTTT.

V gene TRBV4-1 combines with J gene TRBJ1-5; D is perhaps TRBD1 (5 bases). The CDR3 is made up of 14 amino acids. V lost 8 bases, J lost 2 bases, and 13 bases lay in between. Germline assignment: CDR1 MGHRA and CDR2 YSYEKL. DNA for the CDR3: TGCGCCAGCGGCGGGGTAGGGGGCAATCAGCCCCAGCATTTT. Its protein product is CASGGVGGNQPQHF.

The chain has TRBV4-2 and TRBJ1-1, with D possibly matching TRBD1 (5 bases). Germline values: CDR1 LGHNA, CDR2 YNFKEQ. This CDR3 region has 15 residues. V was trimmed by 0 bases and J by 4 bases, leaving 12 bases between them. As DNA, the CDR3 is TGTGCCAGCAGCCAAGAGAGGGGCTGGGCCACTGAAGCTTTCTTT. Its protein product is CASSQERGWATEAFF.

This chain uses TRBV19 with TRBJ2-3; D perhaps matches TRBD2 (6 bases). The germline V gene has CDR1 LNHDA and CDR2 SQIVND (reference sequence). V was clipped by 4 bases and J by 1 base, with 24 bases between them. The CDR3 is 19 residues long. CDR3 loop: CASSTTGPGDLSGTDTQYF. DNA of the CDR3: TGTGCCAGTAGTACCACGGGACCGGGGGACCTAAGTGGCACAGATACGCAGTATTTT.

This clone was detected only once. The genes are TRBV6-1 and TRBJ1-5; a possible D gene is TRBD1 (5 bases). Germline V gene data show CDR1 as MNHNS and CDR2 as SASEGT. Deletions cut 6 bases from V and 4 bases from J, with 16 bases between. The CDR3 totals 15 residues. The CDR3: CASSFTTGPNQPQHF. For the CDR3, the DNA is TGTGCCAGCAGCTTTACTACGGGACCTAATCAGCCCCAGCATTTT.

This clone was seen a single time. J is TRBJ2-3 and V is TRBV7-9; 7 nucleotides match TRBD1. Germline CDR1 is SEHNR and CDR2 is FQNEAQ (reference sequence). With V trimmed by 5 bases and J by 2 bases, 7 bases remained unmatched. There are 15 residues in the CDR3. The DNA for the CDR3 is TGTGCCAGCAGCCCAAGGGACAGAAACACAGATACGCAGTATTTT. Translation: CASSPRDRNTDTQYF.

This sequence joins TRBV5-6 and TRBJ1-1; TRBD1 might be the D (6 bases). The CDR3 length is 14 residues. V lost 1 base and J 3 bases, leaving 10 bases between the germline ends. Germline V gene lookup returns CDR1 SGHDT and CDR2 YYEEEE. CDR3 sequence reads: CASSLYAGDTEAFF. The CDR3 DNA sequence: TGTGCCAGCAGCTTGTACGCAGGGGACACTGAAGCTTTCTTT.

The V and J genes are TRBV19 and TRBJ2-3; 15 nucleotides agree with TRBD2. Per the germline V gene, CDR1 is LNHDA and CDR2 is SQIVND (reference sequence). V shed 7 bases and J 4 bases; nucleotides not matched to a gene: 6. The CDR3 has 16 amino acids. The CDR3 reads CASTGTSGRRADTQYF. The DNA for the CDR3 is TGTGCCAGTACCGGGACTAGCGGGAGGCGGGCAGATACGCAGTATTTT.